The following is a TCR beta chain sequence with its context. Its antigen remains unidentified. Every participating donor contributed roughly 11 milliliters of peripheral blood through a draw. A sample-barcoded 5' primer and a J-beta primer mix were used in a second PCR of roughly 7 to 12 cycles. A tag from a template-switch adaptor with 12 random nucleotides marked each cDNA molecule. Any given sample supplied a minimum of 2.5 million CDR3-containing paired-end reads. From the 5' RACE reads, TCRdb called clonotypes with MiXCR, one entry per CDR3 protein. This sample has approximately 880,000 distinct CDR3 sequences, with under 50% found just once. This specimen belongs to a study of blood T cells in healthy people across ages. V was pared by 1 base and J by 2 bases, with 9 bases of the junction left unmatched. Germline V gene sequence: CDR1 LGHNA, CDR2 YSLEER. This CDR3 comprises 17 residues. Overall study results and limits: Across the age range, TCR beta diversity per million T cells fell in a roughly linear way.

The chain joins TRBV4-3 to TRBJ2-7; TRBD1 matches at 9 bases. This clonotype originated in a man aged 25-45 years in good health. What was sequenced was blood. For the CDR3, the DNA is TGCGCCAGCAGCCAAGGTAGGACAGGGGATGGGGCCTACGAGCAGTACTTC. As protein: CASSQGRTGDGAYEQYF.